This T cell receptor (beta chain) stems from a study of T cells in Graves' hyperthyroidism and ophthalmopathy. The investigators amplified TCR beta CDR3 regions from RNA transcripts. An initial round of RT-PCR targeting the TCR CDR3 relied on the HTBI primer set. TCRdb redid the calling of the multiplex PCR reads with MiXCR, one entry per CDR3 protein. The table shows tens of thousands of distinct CDR3 sequences, with around 48% occurring only once. The CDR3 totals 14 residues. Germline V gives CDR1 SNHLY, CDR2 FYNNEI. Trimming removed 0 bases from V and 8 bases from J, with 13 bases in between. Input material: blood. This sequence was found in a woman between 45 and 60 years old with Graves' ophthalmopathy. The chain is built from TRBV2 and TRBJ1-2, with D maybe TRBD1 (5 bases). The CDR3, as DNA: TGTGCCAGCAGTGAAGCAAGGACAACCCAGGGCTACACCTTC. The encoded protein is CASSEARTTQGYTF.